The clone carrying this T cell receptor (beta chain) came up once. The data derive from a study of blood T cell repertoires in COVID-19. Recovered participants had two consecutive negative NP/OP PCR tests, healthcare professional clearance, or symptom resolution. This CDR3 is built from 15 residues. V was shortened by 6 bases and J by 3 bases, with 20 bases between the two germline ends. Germline V CDR1 and CDR2: SQVTM, ANQGSEA. Authors' processing steps: Nucleated cell number was recorded as an estimate derived from reference gene primer amplification. Measured with immunoSEQ multiplex PCR; TCRdb has only the in-frame clones, and not every one. The DNA gave D and trimming, while V, J and clone size come from that table. Here the sample spans some 400,000 clones, 85% to 90% being singletons.

The receptor comes from a woman in her 30s who had recovered from COVID-19. Sequencing input: PBMCs or T cells enriched from blood (not recorded which). This chain uses TRBV29-1 with TRBJ1-2; possible D gene TRBD1, 5 bases. The CDR3 spells CSVRWYVQGDYGYTF. CDR3 DNA: TGCAGCGTCCGGTGGTATGTTCAGGGCGACTATGGCTACACCTTC.